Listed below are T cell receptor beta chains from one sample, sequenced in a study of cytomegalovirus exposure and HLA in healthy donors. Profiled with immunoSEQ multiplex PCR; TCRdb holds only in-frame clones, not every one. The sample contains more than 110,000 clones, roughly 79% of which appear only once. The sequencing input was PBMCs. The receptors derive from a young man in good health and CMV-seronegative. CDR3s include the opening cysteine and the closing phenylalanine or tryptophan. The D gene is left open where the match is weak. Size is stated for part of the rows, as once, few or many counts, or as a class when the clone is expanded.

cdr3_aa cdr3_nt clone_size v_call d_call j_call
CASSQGPGSSYEQYF TGCGCCAGCAGCCAGGGTCCCGGGAGTTCCTACGAGCAGTACTTC NA TRBV4-3 NA TRBJ2-7
CASCPAGEIAKNIQYF TGTGCCAGCTGCCCCGCGGGGGAGATAGCCAAAAACATTCAGTACTTC NA TRBV7-8 TRBD2 TRBJ2-4
CASSSGGEETQYF TGCGCCAGCAGCTCCGGGGGGGAAGAGACCCAGTACTTC NA TRBV5-1 TRBD2 TRBJ2-5
CSSSLTQQGVNEKLFF TGTTCCAGCAGCCTAACCCAACAGGGGGTTAATGAAAAACTGTTTTTT NA TRBV7-9 TRBD1 TRBJ1-4
CASGGSGQVAETQYF TGCGCCAGCGGTGGTTCGGGACAGGTTGCAGAGACCCAGTACTTC once TRBV5-1 TRBD1 TRBJ2-5
CASSPFGGQGNSPLHF TGTGCCAGCAGTCCTTTCGGGGGACAGGGGAATTCACCCCTCCACTTT NA TRBV7-9 TRBD1 TRBJ1-6
CASSIGGAYYGYTF TGTGCCAGTAGTATTGGAGGGGCCTACTATGGCTACACCTTC NA TRBV19 NA TRBJ1-2
CASSMFTGDNYGYTF TGTGCCAGTAGTATGTTCACAGGGGACAACTATGGCTACACCTTC NA TRBV19 TRBD1 TRBJ1-2
CASSFNDRGFVAEAFF TGTGCCAGCAGCTTTAATGACAGGGGGTTCGTCGCTGAAGCTTTCTTT NA TRBV5-6 TRBD1 TRBJ1-1
CASSDRAGAVYTGELFF TGTGCCAGCAGTGATAGGGCAGGGGCGGTATACACCGGGGAGCTGTTTTTT NA TRBV6-1 NA TRBJ2-2
CASSLASTQETQYF TGCGCCAGCAGCTTGGCCAGTACCCAAGAGACCCAGTACTTC NA TRBV5-1 NA TRBJ2-5
CASSDSQETQYF TGTGCCAGTAGTGACTCGCAAGAGACCCAGTACTTC NA TRBV19 NA TRBJ2-5
CASSHGERGGYTF TGTGCCAGCAGTCACGGGGAGAGAGGTGGCTACACCTTC NA TRBV9 NA TRBJ1-2
CASRVAGNTGELFF TGTGCCAGCAGAGTCGCAGGTAACACCGGGGAGCTGTTTTTT NA TRBV13 NA TRBJ2-2
CASSQTVNINYGYTF TGTGCCAGCAGTCAGACAGTTAATATAAACTATGGCTACACCTTC once TRBV6-5 NA TRBJ1-2
CASSSTGLPDGELFF TGCGCCAGCAGCTCGACGGGACTCCCAGACGGGGAGCTGTTTTTT NA TRBV5-1 NA TRBJ2-2
CASSLGTSHLVYNEQFF TGCGCCAGCAGCTTGGGGACTAGCCACCTCGTCTACAATGAGCAGTTCTTC NA TRBV5-1 TRBD2 TRBJ2-1
CASSGPRDRGPVSNQPQHF TGTGCCAGCAGTGGGCCCCGGGACAGGGGCCCCGTTAGCAATCAGCCCCAGCATTTT NA TRBV6-1 TRBD1 TRBJ1-5
CASSLGTSGRYEQYF TGTGCCAGCAGCTTGGGGACTAGCGGGCGCTACGAGCAGTACTTC NA TRBV5-6 TRBD2 TRBJ2-7